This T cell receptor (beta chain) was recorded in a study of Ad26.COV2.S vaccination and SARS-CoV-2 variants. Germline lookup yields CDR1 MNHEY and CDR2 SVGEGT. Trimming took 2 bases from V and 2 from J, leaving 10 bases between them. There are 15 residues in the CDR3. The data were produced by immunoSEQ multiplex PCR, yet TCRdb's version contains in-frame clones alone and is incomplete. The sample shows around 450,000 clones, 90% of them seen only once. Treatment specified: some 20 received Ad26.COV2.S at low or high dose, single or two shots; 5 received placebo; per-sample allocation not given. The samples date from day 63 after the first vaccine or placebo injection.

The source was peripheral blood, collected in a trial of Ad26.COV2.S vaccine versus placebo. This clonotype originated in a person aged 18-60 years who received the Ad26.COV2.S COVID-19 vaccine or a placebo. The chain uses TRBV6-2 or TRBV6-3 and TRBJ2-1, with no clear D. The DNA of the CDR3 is TGTGCCAGCAGTTACAGAGTCCCCACCTACAATGAGCAGTTCTTC. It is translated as CASSYRVPTYNEQFF.